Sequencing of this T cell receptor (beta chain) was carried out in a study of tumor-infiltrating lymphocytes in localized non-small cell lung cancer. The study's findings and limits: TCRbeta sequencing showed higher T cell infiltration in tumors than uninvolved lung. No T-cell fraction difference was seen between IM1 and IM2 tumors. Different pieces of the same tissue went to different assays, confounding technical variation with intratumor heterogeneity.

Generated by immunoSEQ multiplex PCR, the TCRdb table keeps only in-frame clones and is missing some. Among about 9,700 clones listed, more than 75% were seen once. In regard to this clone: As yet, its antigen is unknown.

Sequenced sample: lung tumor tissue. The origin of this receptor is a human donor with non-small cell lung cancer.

For the CDR3, the DNA is TGTGCCAGTAGTATCGGGACAGGCTCTGCCACAGATACGCAGTATTTT. Its protein is CASSIGTGSATDTQYF. V gene TRBV19 combines with J gene TRBJ2-3, with 8 bases fitting TRBD1. The CDR3 contains 16 residues. CDR1 is LNHDA, CDR2 SQIVND, per germline (reference sequence). V shed 3 bases, J shed 2 bases, and the junction held 7 bases outside the gene matches.